One and the same sample provided the 18 T cell receptor beta chains below, sequenced in a study of T cell clonality in common variable immunodeficiency. Only in-frame clones appear in the TCRdb table, and some are missing; sequencing was by immunoSEQ multiplex PCR. The sample was found to contain approximately 34,000 clones, and every one recurs. Sequencing was done on a sample of peripheral blood mononuclear cells. These receptors were obtained from a person aged 18-70 years in good health.

Details on this clone: The read is 3 residues too short to cover the CDR3 end, so that end is filled in from the germline J gene. The genes are TRBV18 and TRBJ1-1; a weak D match, TRBD1 (5 bases). CDR1 and CDR2 from the germline V gene are KGHSH and LQKENI. The ends were cut back, 4 bases at V and 1 base at J, with 7 bases in the middle. The CDR3 runs 13 residues. CDR3 amino acids: CASSQGKNTEAFF. The DNA read from the CDR3 is TGTGCCAGCTCACAGGGGAAGAACACTGAA.

This clone has at least ten counts. The CDR3 end lies 3 residues beyond the end of the read and is filled in from the germline J gene. This chain joins TRBV18 and TRBJ2-3; the D is unclear. V was pared by 1 base and J by 2 bases, with 7 bases between. CDR3 size: 14 residues. Germline values: CDR1 KGHSH, CDR2 LQKENI. CDR3 DNA, as far as it was read: TGTGCCAGCTCACCACTCCAGTCCACAGATACG. It encodes CASSPLQSTDT. The whole CDR3 protein is CASSPLQSTDTQYF.

This clone appeared many times. From the germline J gene comes the end of the CDR3, since the read stops 3 residues before it. This chain joins TRBV4-1 and TRBJ2-7, with TRBD2 matching 7 bases. The J segment lost 3 bases and the V segment lost 1 base, leaving 12 bases of the junction unmatched. The CDR3 has 17 amino acids. CDR1 and CDR2 (germline): MGHRA, YSYEKL. The part of the CDR3 DNA that was read is TGCGCCAGCAGCCAAGGACTAGCCACGCAGACCCTCTACGAG. Protein product: CASSQGLATQTLYE. The CDR3, in full, reads CASSQGLATQTLYEQYF.

In its sample, this clone was seen many times. The read halts 3 residues ahead of the CDR3 end, with the missing end drawn from the germline J gene. This rearrangement joins TRBV2 to TRBJ2-7, with 9 bases identical to TRBD2. The CDR3 is 14 amino acids. Germline CDR1 SNHLY, CDR2 FYNNEI. V lost 11 bases to trimming and J lost 0 bases; unmatched junction nucleotides: 8. The CDR3 sequence: CAGQLAGISYEQYF. The DNA read from the CDR3 is TGTGCCGGACAACTAGCGGGCATCTCCTACGAG.

This clone was observed at least ten times. Read sequence stops 3 residues before the CDR3 end, and the germline J gene provides the missing end. This rearrangement joins TRBV11-2 to TRBJ1-2; D gene unclear. Germline CDR1 is SGHAT and CDR2 is FQNNGV. This CDR3 has 13 residues. Between the trimmed V and J ends, which lost 4 bases and 6 bases, there was a span of 12 bases. Partial CDR3 DNA: TGTGCCAGCAGCTCTCCCCGGTTGGATGGC. Protein sequence: CASSSPRLDG. The whole CDR3 region reads CASSSPRLDGYTF.

This clone appeared many times. The read terminates 3 residues before the CDR3 end, so the remaining end is supplied by the germline J gene. The chain links TRBV14 to TRBJ2-3; tentative D call: TRBD2 (5 bases). The CDR3 runs to 15 residues. The V end lost 0 bases, the J end lost 2 bases, and 9 bases lay between the germline ends. The germline V gene has CDR1 SGHDN and CDR2 FVKESK. The CDR3 DNA, read in part, is TGTGCCAGCAGCCAAGAGCGGACTCACACAGATACG. Its translation is CASSQERTHTDT. The full-length CDR3 reads as CASSQERTHTDTQYF.

This clone was found many times. The read gets to within 3 residues of the CDR3 end, and the germline J gene fills in the rest. J is TRBJ1-2 and V is TRBV19; unclear D gene. In germline, CDR1 is LNHDA, CDR2 SQIVND (reference sequence). V was pared by 8 bases and J by 7 bases, with 11 bases between. CDR3 length: 11 amino acids. The CDR3 bases that were read are TGTGCCAGTTGGAACCGCGGTGGC. It specifies CASWNRGG. The CDR3 as a whole reads CASWNRGGYTF.

This clone was detected many times. The sequenced part of the CDR3 DNA is TGTGCCAGTAGTTCAGGGTCGAAGAACACCGGGGAG. Its protein product is CASSSGSKNTGE. The full-length CDR3 reads as CASSSGSKNTGELFF. This rearrangement joins TRBV19 to TRBJ2-2; D may be TRBD1 (5 bases). The CDR3 goes on 3 residues after the read ends, and that part is filled in from the germline J gene. Per the germline V gene, CDR1 is LNHDA and CDR2 is SQIVND (reference sequence). This CDR3 comprises 15 residues. V lost 5 bases and J 1 base, leaving 11 bases between the germline ends.

About this clone itself: The missing CDR3 end, 3 residues past where the read stops, is filled in from the germline J gene. The chain combines TRBV30 with TRBJ2-7, with 7 nucleotides matching TRBD2. Germline V CDR1 and CDR2: GTSNPN, SVGIG (reference sequence). V lost 2 bases, J lost 2 bases, and 3 bases stayed unmatched. This CDR3 spans 13 amino acids. The CDR3 bases that were read are TGTGCCTGGAGTTCGGGGGGAACCTACGAG. Translation: CAWSSGGTYE. The whole CDR3 sequence reads CAWSSGGTYEQYF.

This clone was counted only a few times. The read finishes 3 residues shy of the CDR3 end, and the germline J gene is used to complete it. The genes are TRBV7-8 and TRBJ1-1; 10 bases match TRBD1. The length of the CDR3 is 15 residues. Germline V gives CDR1 SGHVS, CDR2 FQNEAQ. CDR3 region: CASSLAGTGAPEAFF. The sequenced part of the CDR3 DNA is TGTGCCAGCAGCTTAGCGGGGACAGGGGCGCCGGAA.

In its sample, this clone ranks as medium-sized. The read is 3 residues too short to cover the CDR3 end, so that end is filled in from the germline J gene. The chain joins TRBV7-3 to TRBJ2-3; D not certain. Germline values: CDR1 SGHTA, CDR2 FQGTGA. Trimming shortened V by 5 bases and J by 4 bases, and 16 bases separated the two germline ends. CDR3 length equals 15 residues. CDR3 bases read: TGTGCCAGCAGCCTCGGGTTGGGTGTTTCAGATACG. Its protein is CASSLGLGVSDT. The full CDR3 protein is CASSLGLGVSDTQYF.

This clone has at least ten counts. The read ends 3 residues before the CDR3 terminus; that terminus is restored from the germline J gene. The V and J genes are TRBV5-4 and TRBJ1-6, with D possibly TRBD1 on 6 matching bases. In germline, CDR1 is SGHNT, CDR2 YYREEE (reference sequence). V shed 4 bases and J shed 7 bases, with 12 bases lying between them. This CDR3 comprises 14 residues. The part of the CDR3 DNA that was read is TGTGCCAGCAGCCGTACAGGGTGGAATTCACCC. Amino acid sequence: CASSRTGWNSP. The entire CDR3 is CASSRTGWNSPLHF. Drawing the rest from reference TRBV5-4 and TRBJ1-6, the complete variable domain is ETGVTQSPTHLIKTRGQQVTLRCSSQSGHNTVSWYQQALGQGPQFIFQYYREEENGRGNFPPRFSGLQFPNYSSELNVNALELDDSALYLCASSRTGWNSPLHFGNGTRLTVT.

At least ten counts were recorded for this clone. Read sequence stops 3 residues before the CDR3 end, and the germline J gene provides the missing end. The rearrangement uses TRBV18 and TRBJ1-4, with D perhaps TRBD1 (6 bases). Trimming pared 3 bases from V and 8 bases from J, leaving 16 bases between. Germline CDR1 KGHSH, CDR2 LQKENI. The CDR3 has 15 residues. The chain's CDR3 is CASSPPTGLGEKLFF. The covered CDR3 bases are TGTGCCAGCTCACCCCCCACAGGGCTCGGGGAAAAA. The whole variable domain, remainder taken from reference TRBV18 and TRBJ1-4, is NAGVMQNPRHLVRRRGQEARLRCSPMKGHSHVYWYRQLPEEGLKFMVYLQKENIIDESGMPKERFSAEFPKEGPSILRIQQVVRGDSAAYFCASSPPTGLGEKLFFGSGTQLSVL.

Concerning this clone itself: The CDR3 end falls 3 residues outside the read, so it is completed with the germline J gene. This chain connects TRBV7-2 to TRBJ1-6; maybe TRBD1 (6 bases). Germline V gives CDR1 SGHTA, CDR2 FQGNSA. V lost 4 bases and J 1 base, leaving 8 bases between the germline ends. The CDR3 loop spans 15 amino acids. The CDR3: CASSSGQSYNSPLHF. Incomplete CDR3 DNA: TGTGCCAGCAGCTCCGGACAGTCCTATAATTCACCC.

This clone has just a few counts. With the read ending 3 residues before the CDR3 end, the germline J gene is used to fill in that end. This sequence joins TRBV19 and TRBJ2-5, with 7 bases lining up with TRBD1. CDR1 and CDR2 from the germline V gene are LNHDA and SQIVND (reference sequence). This CDR3 region has 15 residues. Trimming at V came to 11 bases and at J to 0 bases, leaving 12 bases not matched to a gene. The sequenced part of the CDR3 DNA is TGTGCCGGTGCTTACAGGGGAGTTTACCAAGAGACC. Its protein is CAGAYRGVYQET. The entire CDR3 is CAGAYRGVYQETQYF. Filled out from reference TRBV19 and TRBJ2-5, the complete variable domain reads DGGITQSPKYLFRKEGQNVTLSCEQNLNHDAMYWYRQDPGQGLRLIYYSQIVNDFQKGDIAEGYSVSREKKESFPLTVTSAQKNPTAFYLCAGAYRGVYQETQYFGPGTRLLVL.

This clone has at least ten counts. The read gets to within 3 residues of the CDR3 end, and the germline J gene fills in the rest. The gene calls are TRBV6-7 and TRBJ2-1, with 8 nucleotides matching TRBD2. TRBV6-7 is placed among ORFs of uncertain function. The CDR3 has 16 residues. With V trimmed by 0 bases and J by 5 bases, 6 bases remained unmatched. CDR3 loop: CASSYSLLAEDNEQFF. Partial CDR3 DNA: TGTGCCAGCAGTTACTCTTTACTAGCGGAGGACAATGAG.

This clone was detected a few times. One junction end disagrees with the germline gene, perhaps due to a read error. The read comes to an end 3 residues before the CDR3 does, leaving the germline J gene to fill in the end. The chain couples TRBV30 to TRBJ1-2; D gene unclear. Germline CDR1 reads GTSNPN; CDR2 reads SVGIG (reference sequence). The CDR3 loop spans 12 amino acids. The covered CDR3 bases are TGTGCCTGGAGTGTAGGACTATATGAC. Its translation: CAWSVGLYD. The complete CDR3 sequence is CAWSVGLYDYTF. Complete variable domain (other parts from reference TRBV30 and TRBJ1-2): SQTIHQWPATLVQPVGSPLSLECTVEGTSNPNLYWYRQAAGRGLQLLFYSVGIGQISSEVPQNLSASRPQDRQFILSSKKLLLSDSGFYLCAWSVGLYDYTFGSGTRLTVV.

Ten or more counts support this clone. The read gets to within 3 residues of the CDR3 end, and the germline J gene fills in the rest. The chain combines TRBV12-3 or TRBV12-4 with TRBJ2-1; TRBD1 is a possible D gene (5 bases). Trimming cost V 2 bases and J 3 bases, with 8 bases left between them. The CDR3 totals 14 residues. CDR3 bases read: TGTGCCAGCAGTTTAAGCGACAGCTACAATGAG. This encodes CASSLSDSYNE. From start to end, the CDR3 is CASSLSDSYNEQFF.